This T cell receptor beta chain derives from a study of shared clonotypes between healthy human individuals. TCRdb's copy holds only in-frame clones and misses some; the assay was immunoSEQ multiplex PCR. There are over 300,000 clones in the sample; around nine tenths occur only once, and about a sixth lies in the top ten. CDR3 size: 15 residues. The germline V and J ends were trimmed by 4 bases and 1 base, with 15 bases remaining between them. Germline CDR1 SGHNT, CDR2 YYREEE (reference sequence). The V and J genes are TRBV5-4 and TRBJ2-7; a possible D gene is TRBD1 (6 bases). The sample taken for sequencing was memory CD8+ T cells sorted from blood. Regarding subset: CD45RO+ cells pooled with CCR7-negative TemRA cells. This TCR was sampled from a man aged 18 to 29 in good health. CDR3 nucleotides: TGTGCCAGCAGCCCTTCGGGTCAGGGGTCCTACGAGCAGTACTTC. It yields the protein CASSPSGQGSYEQYF.